In this sample, the clone carrying this T cell receptor (beta chain) turned up a few times. Source study methods: Using reference gene primer amplification, nucleated cell counts were estimated. Here immunoSEQ multiplex PCR was the method, and the copy in TCRdb shows in-frame clones only, minus some. V and J calls and clone size are those listed in that table; D and trimming were worked out from the DNA. This table holds over 300,000 clones, 70% to 90% found once. This specimen belongs to a study of blood T cell repertoires in COVID-19. Study details: Sources were T cells, B-cell-depleted T cells, or PBMCs; the material itself was cDNA or gDNA.

The CDR3 loop spans 14 amino acids. Germline CDR1 is SGHAT and CDR2 is FQNNGV. V was shortened by 1 base and J by 8 bases, with 11 bases between the two germline ends. Assignment of participants to cohorts was predicated upon participant-reported clinical history. Recovery meant two consecutive negative NP/OP PCR tests, professional clearance, or resolved symptoms. This sequence joins TRBV11-2 and TRBJ2-2; TRBD2 is a possible D gene (5 bases). The sequencing input was PBMCs or T cells enriched from blood (not recorded which). The TCR originated in a man between 25 and 39 years old who had recovered from COVID-19. The CDR3, as DNA: TGTGCCAGCAGCTTAGTCGCGGGCAGTGGGGAGCTGTTTTTT. It translates to CASSLVAGSGELFF.